These 7 T cell receptor beta chains originate from one sample sequenced in a study of T-cell memory formation after mild COVID-19. Each CDR3 protein gets one entry after TCRdb re-called the 5' RACE reads with MiXCR. This table has about 210,000 distinct CDR3 sequences, about 10% appearing once. Sequenced: PBMCs or a T cell subset sorted from them (not recorded which). These receptors were collected from a man aged 18-30 years who had mild COVID-19 (a few samples of this study predate the infection). Cell type and time point are not known.

This clonotype has more than one count but fewer than ten. This chain links TRBV5-6 with TRBJ2-7; 8 nucleotides align to TRBD1. Trimming removed 3 bases from V and 12 bases from J; junction bases left unmatched: 14. This CDR3 is 14 amino acids long. Germline loops: CDR1 SGHDT, CDR2 YYEEEE. The CDR3 region is CASSWWTGLERMYF. The CDR3, as DNA: TGTGCCAGCAGCTGGTGGACAGGGCTCGAGAGGATGTACTTC.

J is TRBJ2-5 and V is TRBV20-1; D may be TRBD1 or TRBD2 (5 bases each). The V gene lost 3 bases and the J gene lost 3 bases, with 26 bases spanning the gap. The CDR3 sequence is 18 residues long. Germline values: CDR1 DFQATT, CDR2 SNEGSKA (reference sequence). CDR3 sequence reads: CSARDKNLPGTSEETQYF. CDR3 nucleotide sequence: TGCAGTGCTAGGGATAAAAATCTACCCGGGACGTCAGAAGAGACCCAGTACTTC.

At least ten counts were recorded for this clonotype. The chain combines TRBV5-1 with TRBJ2-1; possibly TRBD1 for D (6 bases). The CDR3 spans 14 residues. The ends were cut back, 5 bases at V and 3 bases at J, with 12 bases in the middle. Germline V gene lookup returns CDR1 SGHRS and CDR2 YFSETQ. The CDR3 coding sequence is TGCGCCAGCAGACAGGAGGACAGCTACAATGAGCAGTTCTTC. Its translation is CASRQEDSYNEQFF. Using reference TRBV5-1 and TRBJ2-1 for the parts outside the CDR3, the full variable domain is KAGVTQTPRYLIKTRGQQVTLSCSPISGHRSVSWYQQTPGQGLQFLFEYFSETQRNKGNFPGRFSGRQFSNSRSEMNVSTLELGDSALYLCASRQEDSYNEQFFGPGTRLTVL.

The chain links TRBV5-1 to TRBJ2-1; D is perhaps TRBD1 (6 bases). Germline CDR1 is SGHRS and CDR2 is YFSETQ. CDR3 size: 14 residues. Trimming took off 1 base at V and 7 bases at J, with 12 bases between the two ends. The CDR3 here is CASSLWGPGNEQFF. CDR3 coding DNA: TGCGCCAGCAGCTTGTGGGGGCCAGGAAATGAGCAGTTCTTC.

This clonotype showed up just a few times. This rearrangement joins TRBV12-3 or TRBV12-4 to TRBJ1-5, with 7 bases aligning to TRBD1. Trimming at V came to 6 bases and at J to 5 bases, leaving 4 bases not matched to a gene. CDR3 length equals 13 residues. The CDR3 nucleotides are TGTGCCAGCAGGATGACAGGGTATCAGCCCCAGCATTTT. As protein: CASRMTGYQPQHF.

The sample holds a few counts of this clonotype. J is TRBJ2-5 and V is TRBV20-1, with D perhaps given as TRBD1 or TRBD2 (5 bases each). Looked up from germline, CDR1 is DFQATT and CDR2 is SNEGSKA (reference sequence). Trimming cost V 7 bases and J 5 bases, with 14 bases left between them. The CDR3 covers 12 residues. CDR3 sequence (DNA): TGCAGTGTTGAGGGGCCTAACGAGACCCAGTACTTC. The encoded protein is CSVEGPNETQYF.

This clonotype was seen a few times. The chain links TRBV20-1 to TRBJ1-6, with D perhaps TRBD1 (5 bases). The V gene's germline CDR1 is DFQATT and CDR2 SNEGSKA (reference sequence). V was clipped by 1 base and J by 6 bases, with 10 bases between them. There are 14 residues in the CDR3. DNA for the CDR3: TGCAGTGCTAGAGGTGCAGGGACTAATTCACCCCTCCACTTT. Its translation: CSARGAGTNSPLHF.